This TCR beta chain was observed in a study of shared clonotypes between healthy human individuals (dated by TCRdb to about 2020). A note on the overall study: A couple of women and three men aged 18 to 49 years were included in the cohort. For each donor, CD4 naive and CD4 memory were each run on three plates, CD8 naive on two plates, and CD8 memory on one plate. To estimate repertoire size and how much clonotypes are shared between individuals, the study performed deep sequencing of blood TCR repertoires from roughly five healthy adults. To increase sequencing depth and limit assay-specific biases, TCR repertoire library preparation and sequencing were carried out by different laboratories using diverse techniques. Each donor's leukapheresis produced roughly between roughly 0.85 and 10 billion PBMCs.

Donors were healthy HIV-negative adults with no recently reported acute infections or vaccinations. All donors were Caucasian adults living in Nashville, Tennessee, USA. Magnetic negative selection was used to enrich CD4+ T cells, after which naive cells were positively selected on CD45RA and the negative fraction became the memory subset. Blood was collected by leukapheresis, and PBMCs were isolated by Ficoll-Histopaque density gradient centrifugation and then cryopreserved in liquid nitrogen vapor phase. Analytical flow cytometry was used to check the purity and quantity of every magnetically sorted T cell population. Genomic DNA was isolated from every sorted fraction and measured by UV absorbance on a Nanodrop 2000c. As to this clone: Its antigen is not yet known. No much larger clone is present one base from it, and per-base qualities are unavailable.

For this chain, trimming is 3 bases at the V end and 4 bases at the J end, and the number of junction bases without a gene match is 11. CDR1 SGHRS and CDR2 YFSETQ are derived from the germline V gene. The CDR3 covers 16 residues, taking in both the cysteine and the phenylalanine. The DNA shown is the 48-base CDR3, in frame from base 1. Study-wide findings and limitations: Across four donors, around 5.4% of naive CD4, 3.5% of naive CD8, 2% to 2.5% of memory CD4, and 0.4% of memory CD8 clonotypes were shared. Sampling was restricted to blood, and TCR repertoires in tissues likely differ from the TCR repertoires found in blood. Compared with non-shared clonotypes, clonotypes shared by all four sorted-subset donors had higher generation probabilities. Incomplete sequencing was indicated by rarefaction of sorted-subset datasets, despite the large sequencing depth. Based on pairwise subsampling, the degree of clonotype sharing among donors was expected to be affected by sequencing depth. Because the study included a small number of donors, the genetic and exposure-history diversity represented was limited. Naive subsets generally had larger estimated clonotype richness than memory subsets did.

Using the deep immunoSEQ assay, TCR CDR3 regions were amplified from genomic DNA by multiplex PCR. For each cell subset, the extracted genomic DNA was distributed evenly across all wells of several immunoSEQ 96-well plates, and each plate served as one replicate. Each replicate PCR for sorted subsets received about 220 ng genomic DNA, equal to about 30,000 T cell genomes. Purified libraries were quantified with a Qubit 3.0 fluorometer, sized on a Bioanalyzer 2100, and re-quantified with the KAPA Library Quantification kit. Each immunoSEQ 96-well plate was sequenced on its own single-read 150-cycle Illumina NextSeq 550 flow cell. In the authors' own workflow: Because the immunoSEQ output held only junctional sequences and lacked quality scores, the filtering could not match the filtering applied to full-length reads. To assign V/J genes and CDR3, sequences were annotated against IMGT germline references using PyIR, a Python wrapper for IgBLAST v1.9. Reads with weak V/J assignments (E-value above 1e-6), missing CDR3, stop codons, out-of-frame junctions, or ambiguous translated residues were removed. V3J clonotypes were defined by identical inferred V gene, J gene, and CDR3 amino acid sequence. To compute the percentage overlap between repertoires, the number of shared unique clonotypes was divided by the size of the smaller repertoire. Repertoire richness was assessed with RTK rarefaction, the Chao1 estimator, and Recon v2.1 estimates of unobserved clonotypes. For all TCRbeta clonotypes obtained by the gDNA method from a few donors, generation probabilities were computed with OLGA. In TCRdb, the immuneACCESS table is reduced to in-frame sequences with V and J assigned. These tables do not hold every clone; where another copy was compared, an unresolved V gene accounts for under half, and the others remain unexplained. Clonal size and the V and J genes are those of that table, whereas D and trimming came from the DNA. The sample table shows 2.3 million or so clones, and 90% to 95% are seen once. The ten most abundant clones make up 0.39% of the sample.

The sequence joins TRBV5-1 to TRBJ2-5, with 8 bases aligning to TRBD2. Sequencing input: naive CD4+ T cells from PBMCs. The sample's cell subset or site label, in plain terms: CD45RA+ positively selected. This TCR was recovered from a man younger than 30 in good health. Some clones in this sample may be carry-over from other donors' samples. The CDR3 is CASSSLTRRGGETQYF. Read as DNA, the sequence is TGCGCCAGCAGCTCCTTGACCCGCCGGGGGGGAGAGACCCAGTACTTC.